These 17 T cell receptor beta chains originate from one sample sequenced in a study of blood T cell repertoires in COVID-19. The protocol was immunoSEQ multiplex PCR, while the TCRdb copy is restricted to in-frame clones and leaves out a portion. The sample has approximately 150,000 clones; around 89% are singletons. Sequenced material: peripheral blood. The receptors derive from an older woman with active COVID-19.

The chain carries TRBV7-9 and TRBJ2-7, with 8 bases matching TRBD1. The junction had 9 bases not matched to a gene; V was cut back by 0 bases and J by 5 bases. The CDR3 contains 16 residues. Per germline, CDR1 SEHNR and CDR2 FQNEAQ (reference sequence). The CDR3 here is CASSLASQGAGHEQYF. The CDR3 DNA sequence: TGTGCCAGCAGCTTAGCGTCCCAGGGGGCTGGCCACGAGCAGTACTTC.

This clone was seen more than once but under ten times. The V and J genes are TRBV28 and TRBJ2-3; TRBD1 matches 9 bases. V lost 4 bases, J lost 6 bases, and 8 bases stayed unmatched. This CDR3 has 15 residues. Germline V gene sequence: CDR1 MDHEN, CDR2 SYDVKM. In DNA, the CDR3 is TGTGCCAGCAGTTCCCGGACAGGGGTGCTGGATACGCAGTATTTT. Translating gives CASSSRTGVLDTQYF.

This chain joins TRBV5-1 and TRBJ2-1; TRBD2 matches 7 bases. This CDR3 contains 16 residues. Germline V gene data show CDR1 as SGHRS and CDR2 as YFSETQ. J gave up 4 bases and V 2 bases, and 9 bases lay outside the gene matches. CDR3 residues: CASSLLAGERYNEQFF. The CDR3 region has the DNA TGCGCCAGCAGCTTATTGGCGGGAGAGAGGTACAATGAGCAGTTCTTC.

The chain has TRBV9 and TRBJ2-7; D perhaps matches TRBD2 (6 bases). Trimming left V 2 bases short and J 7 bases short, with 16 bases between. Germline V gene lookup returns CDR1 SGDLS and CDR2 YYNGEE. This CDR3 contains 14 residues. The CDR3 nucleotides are TGTGCCAGCAGCGTCCTCGGGGACTCCGGGGAGCAGTACTTC. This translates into CASSVLGDSGEQYF.

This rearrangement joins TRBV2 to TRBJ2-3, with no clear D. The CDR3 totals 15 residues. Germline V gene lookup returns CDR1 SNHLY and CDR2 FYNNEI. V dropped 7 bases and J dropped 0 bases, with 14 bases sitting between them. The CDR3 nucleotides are TGTGCCAGCACCTGGGCCCTCCCCAGCACAGATACGCAGTATTTT. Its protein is CASTWALPSTDTQYF.

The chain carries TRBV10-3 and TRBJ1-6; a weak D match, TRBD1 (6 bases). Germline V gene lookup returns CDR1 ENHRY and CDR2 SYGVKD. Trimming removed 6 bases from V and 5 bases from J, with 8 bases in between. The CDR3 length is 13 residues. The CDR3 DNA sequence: TGTGCCATCAGGACAGGTGATAATTCACCCCTCCACTTT. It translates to CAIRTGDNSPLHF.

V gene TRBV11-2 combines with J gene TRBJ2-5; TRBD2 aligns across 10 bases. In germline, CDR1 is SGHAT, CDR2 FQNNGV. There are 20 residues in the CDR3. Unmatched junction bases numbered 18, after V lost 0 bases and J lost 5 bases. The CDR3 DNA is TGTGCCAGCAGCTTAGATGGGCTGGCTAGCGGGAGACCTCAGACGGAGACCCAGTACTTC. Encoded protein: CASSLDGLASGRPQTETQYF. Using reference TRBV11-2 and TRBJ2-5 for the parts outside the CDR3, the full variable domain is EAGVAQSPRYKIIEKRQSVAFWCNPISGHATLYWYQQILGQGPKLLIQFQNNGVVDDSQLPKDRFSAERLKGVDSTLKIQPAKLEDSAVYLCASSLDGLASGRPQTETQYFGPGTRLLVL.

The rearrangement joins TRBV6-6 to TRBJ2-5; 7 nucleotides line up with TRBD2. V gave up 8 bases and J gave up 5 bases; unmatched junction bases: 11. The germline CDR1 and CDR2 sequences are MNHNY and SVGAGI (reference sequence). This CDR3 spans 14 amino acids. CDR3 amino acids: CASGLRWGGETQYF. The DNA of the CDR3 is TGTGCCAGCGGCCTCCGGTGGGGAGGGGAGACCCAGTACTTC.

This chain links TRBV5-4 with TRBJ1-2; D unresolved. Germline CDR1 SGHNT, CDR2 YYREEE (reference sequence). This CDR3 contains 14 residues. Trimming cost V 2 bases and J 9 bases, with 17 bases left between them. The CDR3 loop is CASSFVRTRGSYTF. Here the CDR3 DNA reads TGTGCCAGCAGCTTCGTCCGGACCAGAGGGAGCTACACCTTC.

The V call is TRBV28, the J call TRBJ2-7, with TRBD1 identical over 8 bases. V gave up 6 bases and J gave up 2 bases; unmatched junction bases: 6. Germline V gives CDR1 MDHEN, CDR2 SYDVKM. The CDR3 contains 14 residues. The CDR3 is CASRGTGTAYEQYF. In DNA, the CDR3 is TGTGCCAGCAGGGGGACAGGCACGGCCTACGAGCAGTACTTC.

The CDR3 loop reads CAWSSQGLTEQYF. Written as DNA, the CDR3 is TGTGCCTGGAGTTCCCAGGGCCTTACCGAGCAGTACTTC. This chain links TRBV30 with TRBJ2-7, with D possibly being TRBD1 (5 bases). This CDR3 has 13 residues. Germline CDR1 reads GTSNPN; CDR2 reads SVGIG (reference sequence). V was shortened by 2 bases and J by 6 bases, with 14 bases between the two germline ends.

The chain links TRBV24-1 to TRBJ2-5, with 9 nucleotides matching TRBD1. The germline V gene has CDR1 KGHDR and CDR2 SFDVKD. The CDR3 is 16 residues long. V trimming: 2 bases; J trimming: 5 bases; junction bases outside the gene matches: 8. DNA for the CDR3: TGTGCCACCAGTGATTCTTTTACAGGGGGCACGGAGACCCAGTACTTC. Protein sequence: CATSDSFTGGTETQYF.

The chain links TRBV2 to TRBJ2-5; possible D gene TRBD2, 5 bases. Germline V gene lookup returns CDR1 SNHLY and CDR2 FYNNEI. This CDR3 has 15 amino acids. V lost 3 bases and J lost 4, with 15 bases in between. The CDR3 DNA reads TGTGCCAGCAGTGACAGGAGTGGGAGAGGAGAGACCCAGTACTTC. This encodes CASSDRSGRGETQYF.

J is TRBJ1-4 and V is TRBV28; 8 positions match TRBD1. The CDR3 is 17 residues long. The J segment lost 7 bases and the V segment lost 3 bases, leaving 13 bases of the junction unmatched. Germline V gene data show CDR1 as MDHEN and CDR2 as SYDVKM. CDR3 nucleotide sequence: TGTGCCAGCAGTTTGCCCACACAGGGGGGGGATAGTGAAAAACTGTTTTTT. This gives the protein CASSLPTQGGDSEKLFF.

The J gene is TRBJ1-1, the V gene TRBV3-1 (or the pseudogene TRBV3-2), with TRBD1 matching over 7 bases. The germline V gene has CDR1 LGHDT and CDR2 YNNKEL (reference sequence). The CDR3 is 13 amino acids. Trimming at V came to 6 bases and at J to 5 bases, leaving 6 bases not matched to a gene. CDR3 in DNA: TGTGCCAGCAGTGCCGGACAGGTGACTGAAGCTTTCTTT. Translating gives CASSAGQVTEAFF.

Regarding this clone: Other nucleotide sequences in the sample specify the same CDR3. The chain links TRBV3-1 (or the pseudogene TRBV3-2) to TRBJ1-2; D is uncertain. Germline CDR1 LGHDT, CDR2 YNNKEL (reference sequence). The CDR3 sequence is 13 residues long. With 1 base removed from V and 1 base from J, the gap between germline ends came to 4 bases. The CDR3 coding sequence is TGTGCCAGCAGCCAAGCGGTTAACTATGGCTACACCTTC. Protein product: CASSQAVNYGYTF.

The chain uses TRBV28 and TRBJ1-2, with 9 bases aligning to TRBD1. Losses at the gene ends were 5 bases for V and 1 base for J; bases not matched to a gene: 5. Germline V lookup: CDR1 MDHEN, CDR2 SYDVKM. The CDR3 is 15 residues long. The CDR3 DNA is TGTGCCAGCAGTGGGACAGGGAGCATTAACTATGGCTACACCTTC. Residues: CASSGTGSINYGYTF.